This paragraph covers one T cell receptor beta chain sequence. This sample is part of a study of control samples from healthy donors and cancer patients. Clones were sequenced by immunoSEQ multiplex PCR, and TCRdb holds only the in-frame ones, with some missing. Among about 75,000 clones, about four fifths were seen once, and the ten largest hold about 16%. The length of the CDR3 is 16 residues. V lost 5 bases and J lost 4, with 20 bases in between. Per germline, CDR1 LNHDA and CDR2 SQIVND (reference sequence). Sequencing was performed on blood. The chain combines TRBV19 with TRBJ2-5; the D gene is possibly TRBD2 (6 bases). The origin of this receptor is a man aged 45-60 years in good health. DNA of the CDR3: TGTGCCAGTAGTCTCTCTGACCGACTAGGAACAGAGACCCAGTACTTC. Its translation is CASSLSDRLGTETQYF.